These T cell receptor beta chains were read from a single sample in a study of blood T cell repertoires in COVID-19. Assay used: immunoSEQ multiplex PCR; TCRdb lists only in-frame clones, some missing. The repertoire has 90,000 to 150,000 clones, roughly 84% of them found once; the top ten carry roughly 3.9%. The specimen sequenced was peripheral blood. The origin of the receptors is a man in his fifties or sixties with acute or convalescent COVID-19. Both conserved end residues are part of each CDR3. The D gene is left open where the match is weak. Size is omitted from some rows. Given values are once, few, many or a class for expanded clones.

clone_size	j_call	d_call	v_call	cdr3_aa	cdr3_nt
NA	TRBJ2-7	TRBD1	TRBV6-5	CASSFDRGDYEQYF	TGTGCCAGCAGTTTCGACAGGGGGGACTACGAGCAGTACTTC
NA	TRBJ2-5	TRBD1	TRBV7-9	CASSGGTGGQETQYF	TGTGCCAGCAGCGGTGGGACAGGGGGACAAGAGACCCAGTACTTC
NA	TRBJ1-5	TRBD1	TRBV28	CASSLGTGDQPQHF	TGTGCCAGCAGTTTAGGGACAGGGGACCAGCCCCAGCATTTT
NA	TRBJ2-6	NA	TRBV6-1	CASSVGTLGLGANVLTF	TGTGCCAGCAGTGTAGGGACATTAGGGCTTGGGGCCAACGTCCTGACTTTC
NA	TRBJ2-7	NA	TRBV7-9	CASSLGVSSYEQYF	TGTGCCAGCAGCTTGGGAGTTAGCTCCTACGAGCAGTACTTC
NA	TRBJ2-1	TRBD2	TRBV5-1	CASSSGIDNEQFF	TGCGCCAGCAGCAGCGGGATTGACAATGAGCAGTTCTTC
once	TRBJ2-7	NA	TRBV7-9	CASSHAMGPYDEQYF	TGTGCCAGCAGCCACGCTATGGGGCCTTACGACGAGCAGTACTTC
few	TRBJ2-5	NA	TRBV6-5	CASSYGRATAETQYF	TGTGCCAGCAGTTACGGCAGGGCAACGGCTGAGACCCAGTACTTC
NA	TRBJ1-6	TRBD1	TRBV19	CASSPFPRDSDSPLHF	TGTGCCAGTAGTCCCTTCCCCCGGGACAGCGACTCACCCCTCCACTTT
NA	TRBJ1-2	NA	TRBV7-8	CASSLALSGSNYGYTF	TGTGCCAGCAGCTTAGCGCTCTCCGGGAGCAACTATGGCTACACCTTC
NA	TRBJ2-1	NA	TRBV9	CASSVADTGEVQFF	TGTGCCAGCAGCGTAGCGGATACAGGGGAGGTCCAGTTCTTC
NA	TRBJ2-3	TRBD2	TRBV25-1	CASSELGGRAGTDTQYF	TGTGCCAGCAGTGAATTAGGTGGGAGGGCCGGCACAGATACGCAGTATTTT
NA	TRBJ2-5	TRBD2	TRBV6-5	CASTQGGLAGETQYF	TGTGCCAGCACCCAGGGGGGACTAGCGGGGGAGACCCAGTACTTC
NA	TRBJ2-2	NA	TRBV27	CASSPGRGAVLFF	TGTGCCAGCAGTCCCGGCAGGGGCGCGGTGCTGTTTTTT
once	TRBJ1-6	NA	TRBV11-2	CASSLRQGGNSPLHF	TGTGCCAGCAGCTTAAGGCAGGGTGGTAATTCACCCCTCCACTTT
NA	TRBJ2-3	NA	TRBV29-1	CSVVTGTDTQYF	TGCAGCGTTGTGACAGGCACAGATACGCAGTATTTT
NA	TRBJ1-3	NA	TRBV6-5	CASSSQGKGSGNTIYF	TGTGCCAGCAGTTCTCAGGGAAAGGGCTCTGGAAACACCATATATTTT
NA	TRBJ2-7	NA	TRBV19	CASSILRGQGEQYF	TGTGCCAGTAGTATTCTCAGGGGTCAAGGCGAGCAGTACTTC
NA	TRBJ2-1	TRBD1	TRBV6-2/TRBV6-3	CASSSPLGQGFYNEQFF	TGTGCCAGCAGCTCTCCATTGGGACAGGGGTTCTACAATGAGCAGTTCTTC
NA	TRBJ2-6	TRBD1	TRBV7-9	CASSLYRGSGANVLTF	TGTGCCAGCAGCTTATACAGGGGGTCTGGGGCCAACGTCCTGACTTTC
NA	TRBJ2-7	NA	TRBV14	CASSQGGYEQYF	TGTGCCAGCAGCCAAGGAGGGTACGAGCAGTACTTC
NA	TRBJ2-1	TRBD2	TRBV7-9	CASSLSASGSNSEQFF	TGTGCCAGCAGCCTATCTGCTAGCGGGTCGAATAGTGAGCAGTTCTTC
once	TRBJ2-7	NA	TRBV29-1	CSGRDSTHYEQYF	TGCAGCGGCCGGGACTCCACTCACTACGAGCAGTACTTC
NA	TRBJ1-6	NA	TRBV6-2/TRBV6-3	CASSYRQDNSPLHF	TGTGCCAGCAGTTACCGACAGGACAATTCACCCCTCCACTTT
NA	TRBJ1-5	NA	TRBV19	CASSMGRRMGLNQPQHF	TGTGCCAGTAGTATGGGAAGGAGGATGGGTTTGAATCAGCCCCAGCATTTT
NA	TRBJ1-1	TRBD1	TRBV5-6	CASSPGQAGREAFF	TGTGCCAGCAGCCCAGGACAGGCCGGGAGAGAGGCTTTCTTT
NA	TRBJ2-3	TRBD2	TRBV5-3	CARSRLRGLAGGFTDTQYF	TGTGCCAGAAGCCGTCTAAGGGGGCTAGCGGGAGGGTTCACAGATACGCAGTATTTT
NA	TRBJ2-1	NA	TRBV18	CASSQIRVADHIYNEQFF	TGTGCCAGCTCACAAATTCGGGTAGCGGACCACATTTACAATGAGCAGTTCTTC
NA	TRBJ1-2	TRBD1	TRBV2	CASRGGTGPLYGYTF	TGTGCCAGCAGAGGCGGGACAGGACCCCTCTATGGCTACACCTTC
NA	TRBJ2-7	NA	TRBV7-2	CASSPPHPYEQYF	TGTGCCAGCAGCCCCCCCCATCCCTACGAGCAGTACTTC
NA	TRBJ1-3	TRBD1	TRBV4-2	CASSQAGGQGAGNTIYF	TGTGCCAGCAGCCAAGCGGGAGGACAGGGGGCGGGAAACACCATATATTTT
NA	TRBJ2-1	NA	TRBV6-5	CASSYSAGEGGDEQFF	TGTGCCAGCAGTTACTCGGCGGGAGAGGGGGGGGATGAGCAGTTCTTC
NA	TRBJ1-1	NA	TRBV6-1	CASSETRKNTEAFF	TGTGCCAGCAGTGAAACACGAAAGAACACTGAAGCTTTCTTT
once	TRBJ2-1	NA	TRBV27	CASSQSYNEQFF	TGTGCCAGCAGCCAATCCTACAATGAGCAGTTCTTC
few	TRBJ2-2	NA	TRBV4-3	CASSQDPLVEGSTGELFF	TGCGCCAGCAGCCAAGATCCCCTAGTGGAGGGTTCCACCGGGGAGCTGTTTTTT
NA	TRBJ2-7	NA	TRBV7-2	CASSLKAIGAGWSYEQYF	TGTGCCAGCAGCTTAAAGGCCATTGGGGCGGGATGGAGTTACGAGCAGTACTTC
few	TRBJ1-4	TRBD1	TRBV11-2	CASSLTGGEEKLFF	TGTGCCAGCAGCTTGACAGGGGGCGAAGAAAAACTGTTTTTT
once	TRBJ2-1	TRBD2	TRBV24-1	CATSDPGTSGFSSYNEQFF	TGTGCCACCAGTGACCCAGGGACTAGCGGGTTCAGCTCCTACAATGAGCAGTTCTTC
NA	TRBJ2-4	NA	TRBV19	CASSIDQGGTIQYF	TGTGCCAGTAGTATAGATCAAGGAGGGACCATTCAGTACTTC
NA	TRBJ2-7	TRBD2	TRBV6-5	CASLGPGGYEQYF	TGTGCCAGCCTAGGTCCGGGGGGCTACGAGCAGTACTTC
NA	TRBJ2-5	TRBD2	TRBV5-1	CASTRTSGRGETQYF	TGCGCCAGCACCCGGACTAGCGGGAGAGGAGAGACCCAGTACTTC
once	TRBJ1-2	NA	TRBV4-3	CASSQELGHGYTF	TGCGCCAGCAGCCAAGAATTGGGGCATGGCTACACCTTC
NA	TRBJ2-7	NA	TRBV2	CAIGDTSYEQYF	TGTGCCATCGGGGACACCTCCTACGAGCAGTACTTC
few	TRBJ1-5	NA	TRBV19	CASRTSGNQPQHF	TGTGCCAGTCGGACATCGGGCAATCAGCCCCAGCATTTT
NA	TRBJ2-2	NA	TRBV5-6	CASSLSGVATLTGELFF	TGTGCCAGCAGCTTGTCGGGGGTCGCAACCCTCACCGGGGAGCTGTTTTTT
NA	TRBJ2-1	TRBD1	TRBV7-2	CASSSDRGPYNEQFF	TGTGCCAGCAGTTCCGACAGGGGACCCTACAATGAGCAGTTCTTC
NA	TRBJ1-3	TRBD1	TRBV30	CASPDRGAGNTIYF	TGTGCCTCCCCGGACAGGGGAGCTGGAAACACCATATATTTT
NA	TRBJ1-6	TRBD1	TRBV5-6	CASSSRTGLNSPLHF	TGTGCCAGCAGCTCCCGGACAGGCCTCAATTCACCCCTCCACTTT
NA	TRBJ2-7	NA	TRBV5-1	CASRAGGEQYF	TGCGCCAGCAGAGCCGGGGGCGAGCAGTACTTC
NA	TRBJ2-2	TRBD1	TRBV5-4	CASSPGTGSTGELFF	TGTGCCAGCAGCCCCGGGACAGGTAGCACCGGGGAGCTGTTTTTT
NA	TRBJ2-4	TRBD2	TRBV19	CASTLGGLAGGPVAKNIQYF	TGTGCCAGTACCCTGGGGGGACTAGCGGGAGGTCCCGTAGCCAAAAACATTCAGTACTTC
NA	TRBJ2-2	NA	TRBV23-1	CASSQGGSFTGELFF	TGCGCCAGCAGTCAAGGGGGCTCCTTCACCGGGGAGCTGTTTTTT
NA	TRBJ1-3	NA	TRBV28	CASSIGNTIYF	TGTGCCAGCAGTATAGGAAACACCATATATTTT
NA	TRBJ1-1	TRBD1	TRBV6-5	CATLGEGQGEAFF	TGTGCCACCCTGGGGGAGGGACAGGGTGAAGCTTTCTTT
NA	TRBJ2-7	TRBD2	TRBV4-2	CASSQSPAGLAGENEQYF	TGTGCCAGCAGCCAATCACCCGCGGGACTAGCGGGAGAGAACGAGCAGTACTTC
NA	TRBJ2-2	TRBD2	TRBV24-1	CATSEPSGSSNTGELFF	TGTGCCACCAGTGAACCTAGCGGTTCCTCGAACACCGGGGAGCTGTTTTTT
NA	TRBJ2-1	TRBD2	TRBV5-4	CASSPTSDEQFF	TGTGCCAGCAGCCCGACTAGCGATGAGCAGTTCTTC
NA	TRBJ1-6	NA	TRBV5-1	CASSLGTAGGSPLHF	TGCGCCAGCAGCTTGGGGACCGCCGGAGGGTCACCCCTCCACTTT
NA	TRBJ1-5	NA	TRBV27	CASSSMGSGVSNQPQHF	TGTGCCAGCAGTTCAATGGGGTCGGGGGTTAGCAATCAGCCCCAGCATTTT